This T cell receptor (beta chain) was retrieved from a study of cytomegalovirus exposure and HLA in healthy donors. For this clone: Its antigen is currently unknown.

In the PCR, 60 Vbeta and 13 Jbeta primers were used. The method was immunoSEQ multiplex PCR; TCRdb's version includes in-frame clones alone and lacks a portion of them. The sample lists approximately 170,000 clones; more than 60% were seen once. Whole-study findings and limits: As a later analysis showed, several of the most significant clusters appeared to be linked to common viral pathogens.

From germline, CDR1 is SGHTA and CDR2 FQGNSA. This CDR3 is 13 amino acids long. V was pared by 3 bases and J by 3 bases, with 8 bases between. The chain has TRBV7-2 and TRBJ1-1; D remains unclear. Specimen: PBMCs. The TCR originated in a woman in her thirties or forties in good health and CMV-seropositive. DNA for the CDR3: TGTGCCAGCAGCTTCTCAGAAGACACTGAAGCTTTCTTT. It is translated as CASSFSEDTEAFF.